This T cell receptor beta chain came from a study of blood T cell repertoires in COVID-19. Background on the study: The study drew acute and convalescent COVID-19 samples from the United States, Italy and Spain. The analysed material was cDNA or gDNA that came from T cells, B-cell-depleted T cells, or PBMCs.

In Seattle, patients joined the study during active infection and were tracked longitudinally. V dropped 5 bases and J dropped 3 bases, with 11 bases sitting between them. Looked up from germline, CDR1 is WSHSY and CDR2 is SAAADI. CDR3 length: 14 amino acids. Source study methods: Amplification with reference gene primers provided the estimates of nucleated cell counts. Sequencing used immunoSEQ multiplex PCR; TCRdb keeps in-frame clones, though not all of them. Clonal size and the V and J genes are those of that table, whereas D and trimming came from the DNA. In the table there are 96,000 or so clones, roughly 89% of which are singletons.

The receptor was derived from a human donor with COVID-19, enrolled during active disease. The donor label of this sample is uncertain. The sample comprised peripheral blood. The chain combines TRBV10-2 with TRBJ1-5; D ambiguous. Written as DNA, the CDR3 is TGCGCCAGCAGTCCCGGAGAAATCAATCAGCCCCAGCATTTT. Its translation is CASSPGEINQPQHF.